A selection of T cell receptor beta chains follows, all from one sample in a study of cytomegalovirus exposure and HLA in healthy donors. Repertoires were generated with immunoSEQ multiplex PCR, while TCRdb's copy carries only in-frame clones and drops some. This table has roughly 80,000 clones, roughly 94% appearing once. Sequencing input: PBMCs. These receptors were collected from a woman aged 18-30 years in good health and CMV-seropositive. The conserved cysteine and the conserved F or W are not part of the CDR3 here.

v_gene: TRBV4-3
j_gene: TRBJ2-3
CDR3aa: ASSQGSGVSTDTQY

v_gene: TRBV2
j_gene: TRBJ2-5
CDR3aa: ASRRSETQY

v_gene: TRBV5-1
j_gene: TRBJ1-2
CDR3aa: ASSTDRNYGYT

v_gene: TRBV7-9
j_gene: TRBJ2-1
CDR3aa: ASSDQGRF

v_gene: TRBV10-3
j_gene: TRBJ1-2
CDR3aa: AISEGRAEGYT

v_gene: TRBV7-8
j_gene: TRBJ2-1
CDR3aa: ASSLVSGSSYNEQF

v_gene: TRBV9
j_gene: TRBJ2-1
CDR3aa: ASSAPRGAGSHNEQF

v_gene: TRBV6-6
j_gene: TRBJ2-3
CDR3aa: ASSASGRTDTQY

v_gene: TRBV11-3
j_gene: TRBJ2-7
CDR3aa: ASSWGEVSYEQY

v_gene: TRBV29-1
j_gene: TRBJ1-1
CDR3aa: SVERDRNTEAF

v_gene: TRBV6-1
j_gene: TRBJ2-1
CDR3aa: ASSDDSNEQF

v_gene: TRBV15
j_gene: TRBJ2-1
CDR3aa: ATSRGGRDRVANEQF

v_gene: TRBV2
j_gene: TRBJ1-5
CDR3aa: ASSEAWTGVSNQPQH

v_gene: TRBV5-6
j_gene: TRBJ1-1
CDR3aa: ASLERENTEAF